This T cell receptor beta chain was documented in a study of response to subunit inactivated influenza vaccine. TCRdb called the RT-PCR reads again in MiXCR, with one record for every CDR3 protein. The data show approximately 680,000 distinct CDR3 sequences, around a sixth seen once. Germline lookup yields CDR1 SQVTM and CDR2 ANQGSEA. The CDR3 is made up of 11 amino acids. Between the trimmed V and J ends, which lost 7 bases and 7 bases, there was a span of 12 bases. Source: PBMCs from blood, taken about 11 days after vaccination. This chain connects TRBV29-1 to TRBJ2-3; no reliable D call. This clonotype was obtained from a man aged 45-60 years who received an inactivated influenza vaccine. The CDR3 is CSEEVGNTQYF. DNA of the CDR3: TGCAGCGAAGAAGTGGGGAATACGCAGTATTTT.